This T cell receptor (beta chain) was profiled in a study of OX40 agonist ivuxolimab in advanced cancers. This clone has a single count. Per the germline V gene, CDR1 is MNHNS and CDR2 is SASEGT. Trimming pared 4 bases from V and 4 bases from J, leaving 11 bases between. This CDR3 has 14 amino acids. Only in-frame clones appear in the TCRdb table, and some are missing; sequencing was by immunoSEQ multiplex PCR. The table lists tens of thousands of clones, 85% to 95% of them singletons. Material: CD4+ or CD8+ T cells sorted from blood, obtained in a trial of the OX40 agonist ivuxolimab. The chain has TRBV6-1 and TRBJ2-1, with D possibly matching TRBD1 (5 bases). The clonotype was recovered from an adult with an advanced solid tumor such as melanoma, head and neck, liver or kidney cancer. The CDR3 sequence is CASSGRQLYNEQFF. The DNA for the CDR3 is TGTGCCAGCAGTGGACGACAGTTATACAATGAGCAGTTCTTC.